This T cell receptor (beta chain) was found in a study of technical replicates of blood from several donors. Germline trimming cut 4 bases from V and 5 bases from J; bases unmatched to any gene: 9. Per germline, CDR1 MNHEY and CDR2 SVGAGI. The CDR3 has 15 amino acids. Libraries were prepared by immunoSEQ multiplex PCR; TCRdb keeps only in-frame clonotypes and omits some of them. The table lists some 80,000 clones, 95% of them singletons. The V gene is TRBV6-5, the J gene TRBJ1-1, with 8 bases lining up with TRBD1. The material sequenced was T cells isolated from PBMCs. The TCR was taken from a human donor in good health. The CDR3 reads CASSSTQGALTEAFF. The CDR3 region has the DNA TGTGCCAGCAGTTCTACGCAGGGGGCGCTGACTGAAGCTTTCTTT.